Listed below are T cell receptor beta chains from one sample, sequenced in a study of post-analysis software for immune sequencing data. Via MiXCR, TCRdb re-called the PCR reads, giving one row per CDR3 protein. Of over 700,000 distinct CDR3 sequences listed, 25% to 30% are singletons. Specimen: blood. Source of these receptors: a girl aged 10-17 years with multiple sclerosis. Both conserved end residues are part of each CDR3. The D gene is left open where the match is weak. Some rows mark clone size as missing; the rest say once, few, many or name a class of expanded clone.

j_gene | abundance | v_gene | d_gene | CDR3aa | CDR3nt
TRBJ2-7 | - | TRBV7-9 | - | CASSVSSLGGEQYF | TGTGCCAGCAGCGTAAGCTCTTTAGGGGGCGAGCAGTACTTC
TRBJ2-7 | - | TRBV7-8 | TRBD1 | CASSAGTEIYEQYF | TGTGCCAGCAGCGCCGGGACAGAGATCTACGAGCAGTACTTC
TRBJ1-2 | - | TRBV7-9 | TRBD1 | CASSLGAGGHYGHTF | TGTGCCAGCAGCTTAGGGGCAGGGGGACACTATGGCCACACCTTC
TRBJ2-4 | few | TRBV20-1 | - | CSARGVLRRTDTKNIQYF | TGCAGTGCTAGGGGTGTCTTGCGGAGAACCGATACCAAAAACATTCAGTACTTC
TRBJ2-7 | - | TRBV3-1 | - | CASSHPGPIYEQYF | TGTGCCAGCAGCCACCCGGGGCCCATCTACGAGCAGTACTTC
TRBJ2-1 | - | TRBV11-2 | TRBD2 | CASNYKPGLAGIEQFF | TGTGCCAGCAACTACAAACCGGGACTAGCAGGTATTGAGCAGTTCTTC
TRBJ2-5 | - | TRBV5-4 | TRBD2 | CASSLEPYGTSGRAMSGETQYF | TGTGCCAGCAGCTTGGAACCCTACGGGACTAGCGGGAGGGCCATGTCAGGGGAGACCCAGTACTTC
TRBJ1-2 | few | TRBV5-1 | - | CASSYMTEKPAYGYTF | TGCGCCAGCAGCTATATGACCGAAAAACCGGCTTATGGCTACACCTTC
TRBJ1-1 | few | TRBV29-1 | - | CSVERVAGDTEAFF | TGCAGCGTTGAAAGGGTGGCAGGGGACACTGAAGCTTTCTTT
TRBJ1-2 | few | TRBV25-1 | TRBD1 | CASRGDRLNYGYTF | TGTGCCAGCAGGGGGGACAGACTTAACTATGGCTACACCTTC
TRBJ2-5 | - | TRBV5-1 | - | CASVDLYQETQYF | TGCGCCAGCGTAGATCTATACCAAGAGACCCAGTACTTC
TRBJ2-6 | - | TRBV29-1 | TRBD1 | CSVRQGGGANVLTF | TGCAGCGTCAGACAGGGCGGAGGGGCCAACGTCCTGACTTTC
TRBJ1-2 | few | TRBV20-1 | - | CSASVPPDYGYTF | TGCAGTGCTAGCGTCCCCCCCGACTATGGCTACACCTTC
TRBJ2-1 | - | TRBV20-1 | - | CSARGEGKPYNEQFF | TGCAGTGCTAGAGGAGAGGGCAAGCCCTACAATGAGCAGTTCTTC
TRBJ2-7 | few | TRBV7-9 | - | CASSPQTLTYEQYF | TGTGCCAGCAGCCCACAGACACTTACCTACGAGCAGTACTTC
TRBJ2-7 | once | TRBV11-2 | TRBD2 | CASSLGSGSSYELYF | TGTGCCAGCAGCTTAGGTAGCGGGAGCTCCTACGAGCTGTACTTC
TRBJ1-1 | - | TRBV12-3/TRBV12-4 | TRBD1 | CASSSFDRANTEAFF | TGTGCCAGCAGCTCCTTTGACAGGGCTAACACTGAAGCTTTCTTT
TRBJ2-7 | few | TRBV20-1 | TRBD2 | CSATGGAGGYEQYF | TGCAGTGCCACGGGAGGAGCGGGAGGGTACGAGCAGTACTTC
TRBJ2-5 | many | TRBV20-1 | - | CSALQLPETQYF | TGCAGTGCTCTACAGTTACCAGAGACCCAGTACTTC
TRBJ2-7 | - | TRBV5-1 | - | CASRHSDSYEQYF | TGCGCCAGCAGACACAGCGACTCCTACGAGCAGTACTTC
TRBJ2-1 | few | TRBV10-3 | TRBD2 | CAISEDGRASGKNEQFF | TGTGCCATCAGTGAGGATGGTAGGGCTAGCGGGAAAAATGAGCAGTTCTTC
TRBJ1-1 | few | TRBV19 | - | CASSSQGPTEAFF | TGTGCCAGTAGTTCCCAGGGACCAACTGAAGCTTTCTTT
TRBJ1-6 | once | TRBV7-9 | - | CASSSKGLNSSLHF | TGTGCCAGCAGCTCCAAAGGGCTGAATTCATCCCTCCACTTT
TRBJ1-1 | - | TRBV7-9 | - | CASSPAQGPRTEAFF | TGTGCCAGCAGCCCAGCCCAGGGTCCACGGACTGAAGCTTTCTTT
TRBJ2-7 | - | TRBV6-5 | - | CASSYSGTPYEQYF | TGTGCCAGCAGTTACTCCGGGACACCCTACGAGCAGTACTTC
TRBJ1-1 | - | TRBV7-2 | - | CASRKRRTENTEAFF | TGTGCCAGCAGGAAAAGGCGGACGGAGAACACTGAAGCTTTCTTT
TRBJ1-2 | - | TRBV5-1 | - | CASSWEGAGYGYTF | TGCGCCAGCAGCTGGGAAGGGGCGGGCTATGGCTACACCTTC
TRBJ2-5 | many | TRBV29-1 | - | CSGHRAETQYF | TGCAGCGGGCACAGGGCGGAGACCCAGTACTTC
TRBJ2-3 | - | TRBV20-1 | - | CSATVGGASTDTQYF | TGCAGCGCTACCGTGGGGGGAGCATCTACAGATACGCAGTATTTT
TRBJ2-7 | few | TRBV5-1 | - | CASSGLATSGEQYF | TGCGCCAGCTCGGGCCTAGCGACATCGGGGGAGCAGTACTTC
TRBJ2-3 | few | TRBV14 | - | CASSQAAGLTDTQYF | TGTGCCAGCAGCCAAGCGGCGGGACTCACAGATACGCAGTATTTT
TRBJ2-3 | - | TRBV7-2 | TRBD1 | CVSRQGRTDTQYF | TGTGTCAGCAGACAGGGAAGGACAGATACGCAGTATTTT
TRBJ2-3 | few | TRBV6-5 | - | CASRREGNTDTQYF | TGTGCCAGCAGGAGAGAGGGGAACACAGATACGCAGTATTTT
TRBJ1-5 | - | TRBV9 | - | CASSVDGTSNQPQHF | TGTGCCAGCAGCGTAGACGGGACAAGCAATCAGCCCCAGCATTTT
TRBJ1-1 | few | TRBV6-2/TRBV6-3 | - | CATSLWNTEAFF | TGTGCCACCTCTCTATGGAACACTGAAGCTTTCTTT
TRBJ2-3 | - | TRBV15 | TRBD2 | CATSRGSGADTQYF | TGTGCCACCAGCAGAGGGAGCGGGGCAGATACGCAGTATTTT
TRBJ1-5 | - | TRBV18 | - | CASSPRGGVSNQPQHF | TGTGCCAGCTCACCACGTGGAGGAGTAAGCAATCAGCCCCAGCATTTT
TRBJ2-7 | few | TRBV29-1 | - | CSVEFSYEQYF | TGCAGCGTTGAGTTCTCCTACGAGCAGTACTTC
TRBJ2-1 | - | TRBV5-1 | - | CASSSYSYNEQFF | TGCGCCAGCAGCTCATACAGCTACAATGAGCAGTTCTTC
TRBJ1-6 | few | TRBV20-1 | TRBD1 | CSAKALGGGENSPLHF | TGCAGTGCTAAGGCATTAGGGGGCGGAGAAAATTCACCCCTCCACTTT
TRBJ2-5 | few | TRBV20-1 | - | CSASLGAHQETQYF | TGCAGTGCTAGCCTAGGCGCGCACCAAGAGACCCAGTACTTC
TRBJ2-4 | - | TRBV20-1 | TRBD2 | CSARGRAQNIQYF | TGCAGTGCTCGCGGGAGGGCCCAAAACATTCAGTACTTC